This T cell receptor beta chain originates from a study of cytomegalovirus exposure and HLA in healthy donors. Germline V gene lookup returns CDR1 LNHDA and CDR2 SQIVND (reference sequence). CDR3 length: 20 amino acids. Trimming left V 0 bases short and J 0 bases short, with 20 bases between. Both 60 Vbeta primers and 13 Jbeta primers went into the PCR. In the authors' workflow: There were around 77 million unique TCR beta chains by a later count, and some 11 million of them were shared. Profiling relied on immunoSEQ multiplex PCR, and the TCRdb table lists in-frame clones only, not all of them. For V, J and clone size, that table is used; D and trimming come from the DNA. The sample records some 130,000 clones, roughly 77% being singletons.

The TCR originated in a man aged 25-40 years in good health. The V gene is TRBV19, the J gene TRBJ1-4; tentative D call: TRBD1 (5 bases). Sequencing was done on a sample of PBMCs. The DNA of the CDR3 is TGTGCCAGTAGTATAGATTTAATCGGACACGGATCTGCAACTAATGAAAAACTGTTTTTT. This codes for CASSIDLIGHGSATNEKLFF.